This T cell receptor (beta chain) was observed in a study of T cells in Graves' hyperthyroidism and ophthalmopathy. The investigators amplified TCR beta CDR3 regions from RNA transcripts. HTBI primers were used for first-round RT-PCR of the TCR CDR3. MiXCR, run by TCRdb on the multiplex PCR reads, gives a single entry per CDR3 protein. This sample has some 360,000 distinct CDR3 sequences; approximately 15% occur once, and the top ten carry approximately 10%. This clonotype was counted ten times or more. Germline CDR1 and CDR2: MNHNY and SVGAGI (reference sequence). Trimming removed 2 bases from V and 3 bases from J, with 17 bases in between. The CDR3 length is 16 residues. Not enrolled were patients with uncontrolled infection, other autoimmune disease, pregnancy or lactation.

This receptor was identified in a woman aged 60-75 years with Graves' hyperthyroidism. This chain joins TRBV6-6 and TRBJ2-7; D unresolved. Sequencing used blood. CDR3 sequence (DNA): TGTGCCAGCAGTTACGGAGCATCCGAAATAAACTACGAGCAGTACTTC. Its translation is CASSYGASEINYEQYF.